The 26 T cell receptor beta chains below come from one sample, sequenced in a study of blood T cell repertoires in COVID-19. Libraries were prepared by immunoSEQ multiplex PCR; TCRdb keeps only in-frame clonotypes and omits some of them. This table has about 80,000 clones, less than 85% appearing once. Sample: peripheral blood. These receptors came from a man between 65 and 79 years old with active or convalescent COVID-19.

This clone was seen many times. This chain joins TRBV7-6 and TRBJ2-2; no definite D call. The CDR3 totals 15 residues. Germline V gene lookup returns CDR1 SGHVS and CDR2 FNYEAQ. The ends were cut back, 2 bases at V and 3 bases at J, with 10 bases in the middle. CDR3 region: CASSLMAVDTGELFF. The CDR3, as DNA: TGTGCCAGCAGCTTAATGGCGGTGGACACCGGGGAGCTGTTTTTT.

The chain joins TRBV19 to TRBJ2-5; 7 nucleotides line up with TRBD2. Trimming cost V 8 bases and J 3 bases; bases outside gene matches: 9. The germline CDR1 and CDR2 sequences are LNHDA and SQIVND (reference sequence). The CDR3 length is 14 residues. In nucleotides, the CDR3 is TGTGCCAGTCGAATACGGGGAGGGGAAGAGACCCAGTACTTC. It is translated as CASRIRGGEETQYF.

This clone occurred a few times. The gene calls are TRBV7-9 and TRBJ1-4; 8 bases are a match to TRBD1. V gave up 3 bases and J gave up 8 bases; unmatched junction bases: 8. CDR3 length: 15 residues. CDR1 and CDR2 (germline): SEHNR, FQNEAQ (reference sequence). The CDR3 sequence: CASSLTQGALEKLFF. The DNA of the CDR3 is TGTGCCAGCAGCTTGACCCAGGGGGCGCTCGAAAAACTGTTTTTT.

The chain's CDR3 is CASSFTSGGAETQYF. The CDR3 nucleotides are TGTGCCAGCAGCTTCACTAGCGGGGGAGCGGAGACCCAGTACTTC. The V and J genes are TRBV11-3 and TRBJ2-5; 11 nucleotides align to TRBD2. The junction had 5 bases not matched to a gene; V was cut back by 3 bases and J by 5 bases. The germline gives CDR1 SGHNT, CDR2 YENEEA. This CDR3 is built from 15 residues.

The V and J genes are TRBV2 and TRBJ1-6; 8 positions agree with TRBD1. Trimming at V came to 10 bases and at J to 10 bases, leaving 9 bases not matched to a gene. The CDR3 covers 13 residues. Germline CDR1 and CDR2: SNHLY and FYNNEI. The DNA of the CDR3 is TGTGCCATCAAGGGACAGGAGAGGTCACCCCTCCACTTT. It translates to CAIKGQERSPLHF.

This clone has just a few counts. The chain carries TRBV18 and TRBJ1-6; D is possibly TRBD1 (5 bases). CDR1 is KGHSH and CDR2 is LQKENI in the germline V gene. The V and J ends lost 4 bases and 8 bases respectively, with 15 bases between them. CDR3 length: 15 residues. The CDR3 loop is CASSLSRVGDSPLHF. CDR3 nucleotides: TGTGCCAGCTCACTATCCAGGGTTGGAGATTCACCCCTCCACTTT. Complete variable domain (other parts from reference TRBV18 and TRBJ1-6): NAGVMQNPRHLVRRRGQEARLRCSPMKGHSHVYWYRQLPEEGLKFMVYLQKENIIDESGMPKERFSAEFPKEGPSILRIQQVVRGDSAAYFCASSLSRVGDSPLHFGNGTRLTVT.

The chain employs TRBV7-2 and TRBJ2-1; 9 nucleotides line up with TRBD2. Germline V gives CDR1 SGHTA, CDR2 FQGNSA. Trimming took 9 bases from V and 0 from J; bases not matched to a gene: 6. The CDR3 spans 15 residues. The CDR3 spells CARGGSGSSYNEQFF. The CDR3, as DNA: TGTGCCAGAGGGGGTAGCGGGAGCTCCTACAATGAGCAGTTCTTC.

This clone was seen once. The rearrangement links TRBV18 to TRBJ2-5; D is unresolved. V dropped 6 bases and J dropped 1 base, with 12 bases sitting between them. The CDR3 is 14 amino acids. Germline V gene data show CDR1 as KGHSH and CDR2 as LQKENI. The CDR3 here is CASSPRAPQETQYF. CDR3 DNA sequence: TGTGCCAGCTCCCCGCGAGCTCCCCAAGAGACCCAGTACTTC.

This clone has more than one count but fewer than ten. At the DNA level, this CDR3 is encoded by other sequences in the same sample as well. The V gene is TRBV6-6, the J gene TRBJ2-1; D perhaps matches TRBD2 (5 bases). V dropped 0 bases and J dropped 4 bases, with 7 bases sitting between them. The CDR3 is made up of 14 amino acids. Germline loops: CDR1 MNHNY, CDR2 SVGAGI (reference sequence). The CDR3 DNA follows: TGTGCCAGCAGTTACTCGAGGGTTTACAATGAGCAGTTCTTC. It codes for CASSYSRVYNEQFF.

A remark on this clone: At one end the junction does not follow the germline gene, possibly because of a read error. The chain joins TRBV7-9 to TRBJ1-5; a weak D match, TRBD1 (5 bases). The CDR3 length is 15 residues. Germline values: CDR1 SEHNR, CDR2 FQNEAQ (reference sequence). Written as DNA, the CDR3 is TGTGCCAGCAGCTTAGAGGGCGGACACAATCAACCCCAGCATTTT. As protein: CASSLEGGHNQPQHF.

CDR3 sequence reads: CAWSRSYYSGANVLTF. The CDR3 DNA follows: TGTGCCTGGAGTCGTTCTTACTACTCTGGGGCCAACGTCCTGACTTTC. The chain couples TRBV30 to TRBJ2-6; D remains ambiguous. Between the trimmed V and J ends, which lost 2 bases and 0 bases, there was a span of 11 bases. Per germline, CDR1 GTSNPN and CDR2 SVGIG (reference sequence). CDR3 size: 16 residues.

The chain employs TRBV6-5 and TRBJ1-1; D may be TRBD1 (5 bases). V lost 8 bases, J lost 4 bases, and 20 bases lay in between. The CDR3 has 15 residues. Per the germline V gene, CDR1 is MNHEY and CDR2 is SVGAGI. The DNA for the CDR3 is TGTGCCAGCCCACCTAGGGGTTGGGGGGGCACTGAAGCTTTCTTT. As protein: CASPPRGWGGTEAFF.

The rearrangement uses TRBV27 and TRBJ1-4, with unresolved D. V was cut by 4 bases and J by 7 bases, with 13 bases left in between. Germline V gene data show CDR1 as MNHEY and CDR2 as SMNVEV (reference sequence). The CDR3 extends over 14 amino acids. The CDR3 region is CASSSPESGEKLFF. DNA of the CDR3: TGTGCCAGCAGTTCCCCGGAAAGCGGTGAAAAACTGTTTTTT.

This chain connects TRBV7-9 to TRBJ1-1; 7 bases are a match to TRBD1. Germline loops: CDR1 SEHNR, CDR2 FQNEAQ (reference sequence). V lost 5 bases and J lost 4; bases outside the gene matches: 10. The CDR3 is 15 residues long. The CDR3 region is CASSDPRSGGTEAFF. The CDR3 bases are TGTGCCAGCAGCGACCCGAGGTCAGGGGGCACTGAAGCTTTCTTT.

This chain uses TRBV5-1 with TRBJ1-4; 9 bases are shared with TRBD1. Per germline, CDR1 SGHRS and CDR2 YFSETQ. This CDR3 comprises 16 residues. J gave up 8 bases and V 0 bases, and 8 bases lay outside the gene matches. The CDR3 nucleotides are TGCGCCAGCAGCTTGGAGGCCGGGACAGGGCGGGAAAAACTGTTTTTT. Protein: CASSLEAGTGREKLFF.

The rearrangement links TRBV19 to TRBJ1-5, with TRBD1 as a possible D gene (5 bases). V shed 7 bases and J shed 7 bases, with 14 bases lying between them. This CDR3 spans 13 amino acids. CDR1 is LNHDA, CDR2 SQIVND, per germline (reference sequence). Here the CDR3 reads CASTGQGDQPQHF. DNA for the CDR3: TGTGCCAGTACCGGCCAGGGTGACCAGCCCCAGCATTTT.

A single count supports this clone. V usage is TRBV9 and J usage is TRBJ2-3; 8 bases are shared with TRBD1. Germline CDR1 is SGDLS and CDR2 is YYNGEE. The length of the CDR3 is 15 residues. The junction had 8 bases not matched to a gene; V was cut back by 3 bases and J by 5 bases. In DNA form, the CDR3 reads TGTGCCAGCAGCGACTACCTTGACAGGGGAGATACGCAGTATTTT. It encodes CASSDYLDRGDTQYF. Filled out from reference TRBV9 and TRBJ2-3, the complete variable domain reads DSGVTQTPKHLITATGQRVTLRCSPRSGDLSVYWYQQSLDQGLQFLIQYYNGEERAKGNILERFSAQQFPDLHSELNLSSLELGDSALYFCASSDYLDRGDTQYFGPGTRLTVL.

The V call is TRBV7-8, the J call TRBJ2-1; weak D call: TRBD2 (5 bases). The CDR3 contains 16 residues. CDR1 SGHVS and CDR2 FQNEAQ come from the germline V gene. V was clipped by 5 bases and J by 8 bases, with 22 bases between them. CDR3 protein: CASSPESRRGVHEQFF. The CDR3 DNA reads as TGTGCCAGCAGCCCGGAGTCTCGCCGGGGAGTCCATGAGCAGTTCTTC.

The chain couples TRBV11-2 to TRBJ1-6; D unresolved. CDR1 SGHAT and CDR2 FQNNGV come from the germline V gene. V was pared by 1 base and J by 4 bases, with 8 bases between. This CDR3 region has 15 residues. CDR3 protein: CASSLARHYNSPLHF. CDR3 nucleotides: TGTGCCAGCAGCTTAGCCCGACATTATAATTCACCCCTCCACTTT.

The V call is TRBV11-1, the J call TRBJ1-2; unclear D gene. Trimming took 4 bases from V and 6 from J, leaving 9 bases between them. CDR1 SGHAT and CDR2 FQDESV come from the germline V gene (reference sequence). This CDR3 region has 12 residues. The CDR3 protein is CASSSLVDGYTF. The DNA of the CDR3 is TGTGCCAGCAGCTCGCTCGTAGATGGCTACACCTTC.

This chain connects TRBV3-1 (or the pseudogene TRBV3-2) to TRBJ2-6; a weak D match, TRBD2 (6 bases). The CDR3 loop spans 17 amino acids. The V end was cut by 1 base, the J end by 4 bases, with 14 bases between. Germline V lookup: CDR1 LGHDT, CDR2 YNNKEL (reference sequence). The CDR3 DNA reads TGTGCCAGCAGCCAAGTGACGGGACTCCGCGGGGCCAACGTCCTGACTTTC. This gives the protein CASSQVTGLRGANVLTF.

V is TRBV7-9 and J is TRBJ1-1; D not certain. V was pared by 2 bases and J by 0 bases, with 7 bases between. This CDR3 contains 14 residues. Per germline, CDR1 SEHNR and CDR2 FQNEAQ (reference sequence). The CDR3 coding sequence is TGTGCCAGCAGCTTATCAGGCGTGAACACTGAAGCTTTCTTT. Encoded protein: CASSLSGVNTEAFF.

The CDR3 DNA follows: TGTGCCTGGAGTGTAGGGGCGCTGGATCAGCCCCAGCATTTT. It yields the protein CAWSVGALDQPQHF. The genes are TRBV30 and TRBJ1-5; the D gene is possibly TRBD1 (5 bases). This CDR3 is built from 14 residues. Germline V CDR1 and CDR2: GTSNPN, SVGIG (reference sequence). The V gene lost 0 bases and the J gene lost 5 bases, with 11 bases spanning the gap.

The chain combines TRBV5-1 with TRBJ1-4; the D is unclear. The CDR3 sequence is 14 residues long. Per the germline V gene, CDR1 is SGHRS and CDR2 is YFSETQ. V lost 4 bases to trimming and J lost 5 bases, with 12 bases between them. CDR3 residues: CASSDGRQNEKLFF. The CDR3 nucleotides are TGCGCCAGCAGCGACGGGAGGCAGAATGAAAAACTGTTTTTT.

This clone has more than one count but fewer than ten. This chain connects TRBV10-3 to TRBJ1-2; D unclear. The CDR3 spans 12 residues. The V gene's germline CDR1 is ENHRY and CDR2 SYGVKD. With 3 bases removed from V and 1 base from J, the gap between germline ends came to 3 bases. The CDR3 DNA reads as TGTGCCATCAGTGACAATAACTATGGCTACACCTTC. It encodes CAISDNNYGYTF.

This clone was seen just once. The chain recombines TRBV13 with TRBJ1-3, with 10 bases that match TRBD1. The CDR3 consists of 13 residues. The V segment lost 5 bases and the J segment 9 bases; nucleotides outside the gene matches: 4. CDR1 is PRHDT and CDR2 is FYEKMQ in the germline V gene (reference sequence). The DNA for the CDR3 is TGTGCCAGCAGCCCGGGACAGGGGAGCACCATATATTTT. Protein: CASSPGQGSTIYF.